A single sample gave rise to the 20 T cell receptor beta chains below, sequenced in a study of T cells expressing NK-cell markers. After re-calling the 5' RACE reads, TCRdb lists one entry per CDR3 protein, DNA absent. Recorded for this sample: about 400,000 distinct CDR3 sequences. The sequenced sample consisted of blood T cells: a sorted CD56 or NKG2C T cell subset, CD4+ or CD8+ T cells, or bulk PBMC T cells (not recorded which). These receptors came from a woman between 50 and 59 years old in good health.

The V call is TRBV19, the J call TRBJ1-4; there is no DNA to check the TCRdb D call of TRBD1. The CDR3 runs 15 residues. Germline V gene sequence: CDR1 LNHDA, CDR2 SQIVND (reference sequence). The CDR3 protein is CASSIVGTGLEKLFF.

J is TRBJ2-7 and V is TRBV2; TCRdb designates TRBD1, a call that cannot be tested without DNA. This CDR3 is 14 amino acids long. Germline lookup yields CDR1 SNHLY and CDR2 FYNNEI. The CDR3 protein is CASPGTRSSYEQYF.

The rearrangement links TRBV30 to TRBJ2-1; the TCRdb call, TRBD1, lacks DNA for checking. The V gene's germline CDR1 is GTSNPN and CDR2 SVGIG (reference sequence). This CDR3 has 13 residues. The CDR3 loop reads CAWRTGWQGVQFF.

The J gene is TRBJ2-5, the V gene TRBV19; TCRdb designates TRBD1, a call that cannot be tested without DNA. The length of the CDR3 is 16 residues. From germline, CDR1 is LNHDA and CDR2 SQIVND (reference sequence). This chain's CDR3 is CASSIPGGGVGETQYF. The whole variable domain, remainder taken from reference TRBV19 and TRBJ2-5, is DGGITQSPKYLFRKEGQNVTLSCEQNLNHDAMYWYRQDPGQGLRLIYYSQIVNDFQKGDIAEGYSVSREKKESFPLTVTSAQKNPTAFYLCASSIPGGGVGETQYFGPGTRLLVL.

CDR3 residues: CASRTAGGYEQYF. The chain is built from TRBV6-5 and TRBJ2-7; TCRdb's D call, TRBD2, is unchecked because there is no DNA. The CDR3 length is 13 residues. Germline-derived CDR1 and CDR2 are MNHEY and SVGAGI.

V and J are TRBV4-1 and TRBJ2-7; TCRdb's D gene call, TRBD1, goes unchecked for lack of DNA. Germline loops: CDR1 MGHRA, CDR2 YSYEKL. The CDR3 extends over 18 amino acids. This CDR3 reads CASSQRQGQTRSFYEQYF.

The J gene is TRBJ2-2, the V gene TRBV7-8; absent DNA, TCRdb's TRBD2 call cannot be checked. Germline assignment: CDR1 SGHVS and CDR2 FQNEAQ. The CDR3 contains 16 residues. The CDR3 loop reads CASSFLAVANTGELFF. The complete variable domain, with remaining parts taken from reference TRBV7-8 and TRBJ2-2, reads GAGVSQSPRYKVAKRGQDVALRCDPISGHVSLFWYQQALGQGPEFLTYFQNEAQLDKSGLPSDRFFAERPEGSVSTLKIQRTQQEDSAVYLCASSFLAVANTGELFFGEGSRLTVL.

The chain recombines TRBV3-1 with TRBJ2-5; no DNA is available, so the TRBD2 call from TCRdb remains unchecked. There are 18 residues in the CDR3. Germline-derived CDR1 and CDR2 are LGHDT and YNNKEL (reference sequence). CDR3 residues: CASSQAPGTSGKQETQYF.

The chain has TRBV24-1 and TRBJ2-1; as DNA is missing, the TRBD1 call by TCRdb cannot be tested. Per germline, CDR1 KGHDR and CDR2 SFDVKD. The CDR3 runs to 13 residues. CDR3: CATSDLQGDEQFF.

The genes are TRBV27 and TRBJ1-4; lacking DNA, the TRBD1 call made by TCRdb goes unchecked. There are 15 residues in the CDR3. Germline CDR1 MNHEY, CDR2 SMNVEV (reference sequence). The chain's CDR3 is CASSYSGLGVEKLFF. The variable domain in full, with the rest retrieved from reference TRBV27 and TRBJ1-4, is EAQVTQNPRYLITVTGKKLTVTCSQNMNHEYMSWYRQDPGLGLRQIYYSMNVEVTDKGDVPEGYKVSRKEKRNFPLILESPSPNQTSLYFCASSYSGLGVEKLFFGSGTQLSVL.

V gene TRBV5-1 combines with J gene TRBJ2-3. The CDR3 is made up of 14 amino acids. Germline CDR1 is SGHRS and CDR2 is YFSETQ. CDR3 amino acids: CASSFDAAEDTQYF.

This rearrangement joins TRBV4-1 to TRBJ2-3; the TCRdb call, TRBD1, lacks DNA for checking. There are 15 residues in the CDR3. Germline values: CDR1 MGHRA, CDR2 YSYEKL. Here the CDR3 reads CASSQGPGGTDTQYF.

The chain joins TRBV14 to TRBJ2-5; the TCRdb call, TRBD2, lacks DNA for checking. The CDR3 loop spans 14 amino acids. Germline-derived CDR1 and CDR2 are SGHDN and FVKESK. CDR3 loop: CASSLLGGSETQYF.

The V gene is TRBV6-7, the J gene TRBJ2-1; there is no DNA to check the TCRdb D call of TRBD2. TRBV6-7 is treated as an ORF (open reading frame) with a function not yet certain. The CDR3 runs 17 residues. CDR3 amino acids: CASTQASGELSYNEQFF.

J is TRBJ2-1 and V is TRBV20-1; lacking DNA, the TRBD2 call made by TCRdb goes unchecked. This CDR3 comprises 15 residues. Germline assignment: CDR1 DFQATT and CDR2 SNEGSKA (reference sequence). CDR3 residues: CSASGTSGTANEQFF.

The gene calls are TRBV19 and TRBJ1-3. Germline CDR1 reads LNHDA; CDR2 reads SQIVND (reference sequence). The CDR3 totals 12 residues. CDR3 region: CASSSDGGTIYF.

The genes are TRBV4-1 and TRBJ2-1; TCRdb's D gene call, TRBD2, goes unchecked for lack of DNA. The germline CDR1 and CDR2 sequences are MGHRA and YSYEKL. The CDR3 totals 13 residues. Here the CDR3 reads CASSRETSFEQFF.

The rearrangement links TRBV4-1 to TRBJ2-7; lacking DNA, the TRBD1 call made by TCRdb goes unchecked. Per the germline V gene, CDR1 is MGHRA and CDR2 is YSYEKL. This CDR3 has 12 residues. The CDR3 reads CASSSTGGEQYF.

The chain combines TRBV6-5 with TRBJ2-2. The CDR3 consists of 12 residues. The germline gives CDR1 MNHEY, CDR2 SVGAGI. CDR3 sequence: CASSSDDGELFF.

The chain joins TRBV15 to TRBJ2-5. CDR1 and CDR2 from the germline V gene are LNHNV and YYDKDF (reference sequence). The CDR3 consists of 17 residues. The CDR3 here is CATSRDLISKLRETQYF.